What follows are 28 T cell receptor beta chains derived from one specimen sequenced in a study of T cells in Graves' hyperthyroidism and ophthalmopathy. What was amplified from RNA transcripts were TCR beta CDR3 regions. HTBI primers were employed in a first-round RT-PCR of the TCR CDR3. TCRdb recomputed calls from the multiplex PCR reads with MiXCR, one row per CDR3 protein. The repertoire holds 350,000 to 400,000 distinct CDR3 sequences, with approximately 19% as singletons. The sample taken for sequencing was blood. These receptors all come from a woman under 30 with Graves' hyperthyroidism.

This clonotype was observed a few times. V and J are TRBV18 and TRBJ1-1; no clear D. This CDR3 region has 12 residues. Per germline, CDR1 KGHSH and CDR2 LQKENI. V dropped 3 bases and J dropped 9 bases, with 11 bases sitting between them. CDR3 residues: CASSPPVGKAFF. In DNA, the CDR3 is TGTGCCAGCTCACCCCCCGTCGGGAAAGCTTTCTTT.

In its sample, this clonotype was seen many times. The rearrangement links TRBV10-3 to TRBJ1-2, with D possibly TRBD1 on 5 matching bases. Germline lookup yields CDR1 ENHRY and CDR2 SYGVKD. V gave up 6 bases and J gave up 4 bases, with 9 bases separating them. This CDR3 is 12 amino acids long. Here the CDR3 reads CAIRRGGYGYTF. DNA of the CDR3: TGTGCCATCAGGAGGGGTGGCTATGGCTACACCTTC.

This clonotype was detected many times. The DNA for the CDR3 is TGTGCCAGCAGTGTACTAGCGGGGGGTCAAGAGACCCAGTACTTC. This encodes CASSVLAGGQETQYF. V and J are TRBV6-5 and TRBJ2-5; 12 bases agree with TRBD2. The CDR3 covers 15 residues. CDR1 and CDR2 from the germline V gene are MNHEY and SVGAGI. With 5 bases clipped from V and 2 bases from J, the junction kept 3 bases outside the gene matches.

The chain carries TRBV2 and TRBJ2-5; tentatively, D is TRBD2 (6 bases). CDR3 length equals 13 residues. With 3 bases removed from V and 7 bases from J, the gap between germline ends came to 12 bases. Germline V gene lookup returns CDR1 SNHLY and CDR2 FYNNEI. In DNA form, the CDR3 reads TGTGCCAGCAGTGACCCCCCCGGGAGGACCCAGTACTTC. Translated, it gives CASSDPPGRTQYF.

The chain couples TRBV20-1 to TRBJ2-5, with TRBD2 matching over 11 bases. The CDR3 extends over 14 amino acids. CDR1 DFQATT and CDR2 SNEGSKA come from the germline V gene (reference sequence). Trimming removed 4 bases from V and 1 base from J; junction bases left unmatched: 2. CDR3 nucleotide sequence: TGCAGTGCTACTAGCGGGGGGTTCCAAGAGACCCAGTACTTC. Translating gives CSATSGGFQETQYF.

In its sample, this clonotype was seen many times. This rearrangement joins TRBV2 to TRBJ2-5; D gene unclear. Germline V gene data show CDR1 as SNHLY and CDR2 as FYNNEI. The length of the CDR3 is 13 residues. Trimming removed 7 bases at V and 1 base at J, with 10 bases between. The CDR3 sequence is CASNFESQETQYF. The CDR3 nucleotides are TGTGCCAGCAATTTTGAGAGCCAAGAGACCCAGTACTTC. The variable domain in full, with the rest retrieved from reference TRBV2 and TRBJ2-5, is EPEVTQTPSHQVTQMGQEVILRCVPISNHLYFYWYRQILGQKVEFLVSFYNNEISEKSEIFDDQFSVERPDGSNFTLKIRSTKLEDSAMYFCASNFESQETQYFGPGTRLLVL.

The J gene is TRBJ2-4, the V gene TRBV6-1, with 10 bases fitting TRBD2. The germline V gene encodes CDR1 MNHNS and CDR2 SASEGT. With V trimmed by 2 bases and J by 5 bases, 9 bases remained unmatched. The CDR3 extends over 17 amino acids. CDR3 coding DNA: TGTGCCAGCAGTGAATCCTCAGCGGGAGGGCCCCAAAACATTCAGTACTTC. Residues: CASSESSAGGPQNIQYF.

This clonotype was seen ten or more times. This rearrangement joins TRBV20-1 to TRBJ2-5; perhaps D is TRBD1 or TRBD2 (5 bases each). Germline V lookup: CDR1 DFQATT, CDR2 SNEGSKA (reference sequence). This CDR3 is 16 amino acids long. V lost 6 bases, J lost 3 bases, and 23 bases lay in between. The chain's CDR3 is CSATKAGGVREETQYF. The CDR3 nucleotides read TGCAGTGCGACTAAGGCTGGGGGTGTTAGGGAAGAGACCCAGTACTTC.

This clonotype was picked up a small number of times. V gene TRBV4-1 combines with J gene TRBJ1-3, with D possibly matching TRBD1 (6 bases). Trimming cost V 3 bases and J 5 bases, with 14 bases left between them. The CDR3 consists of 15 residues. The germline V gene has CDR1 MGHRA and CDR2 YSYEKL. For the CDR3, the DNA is TGCGCCAGCAGCCAGCCCACAGGGTCGCGAAACACCATATATTTT. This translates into CASSQPTGSRNTIYF.

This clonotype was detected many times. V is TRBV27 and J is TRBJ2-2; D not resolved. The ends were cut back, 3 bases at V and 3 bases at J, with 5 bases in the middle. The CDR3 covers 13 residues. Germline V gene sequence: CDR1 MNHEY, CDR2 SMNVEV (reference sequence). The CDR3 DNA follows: TGTGCCAGCAGTTTTCCTTACACCGGGGAGCTGTTTTTT. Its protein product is CASSFPYTGELFF.

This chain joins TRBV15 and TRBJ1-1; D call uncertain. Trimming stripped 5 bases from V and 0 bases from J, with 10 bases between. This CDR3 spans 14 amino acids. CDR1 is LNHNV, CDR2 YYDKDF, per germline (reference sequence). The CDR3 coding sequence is TGTGCCACCAGCTCCCGCAGGATGAACACTGAAGCTTTCTTT. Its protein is CATSSRRMNTEAFF.

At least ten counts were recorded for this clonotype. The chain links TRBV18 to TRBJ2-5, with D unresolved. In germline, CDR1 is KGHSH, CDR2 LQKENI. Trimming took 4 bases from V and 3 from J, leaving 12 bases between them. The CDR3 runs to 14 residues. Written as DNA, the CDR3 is TGTGCCAGCTCACGCCGCGGTCTCAAAGAGACCCAGTACTTC. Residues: CASSRRGLKETQYF. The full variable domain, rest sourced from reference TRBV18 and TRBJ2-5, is NAGVMQNPRHLVRRRGQEARLRCSPMKGHSHVYWYRQLPEEGLKFMVYLQKENIIDESGMPKERFSAEFPKEGPSILRIQQVVRGDSAAYFCASSRRGLKETQYFGPGTRLLVL.

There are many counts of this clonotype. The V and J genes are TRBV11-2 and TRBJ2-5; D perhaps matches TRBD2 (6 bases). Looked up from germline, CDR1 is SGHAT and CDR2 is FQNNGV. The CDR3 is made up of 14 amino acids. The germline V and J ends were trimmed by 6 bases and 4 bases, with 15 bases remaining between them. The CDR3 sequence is CASRAIRAGETQYF. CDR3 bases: TGTGCCAGCAGAGCCATACGAGCGGGAGAGACCCAGTACTTC. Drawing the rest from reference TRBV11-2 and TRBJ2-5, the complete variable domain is EAGVAQSPRYKIIEKRQSVAFWCNPISGHATLYWYQQILGQGPKLLIQFQNNGVVDDSQLPKDRFSAERLKGVDSTLKIQPAKLEDSAVYLCASRAIRAGETQYFGPGTRLLVL.

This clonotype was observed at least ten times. CDR3 in DNA: TGCGCCAGCAGCGATTTCAGGGTATCGACCACTGAAGCTTTCTTT. Residues: CASSDFRVSTTEAFF. The chain joins TRBV4-1 to TRBJ1-1; D perhaps matches TRBD1 (5 bases). Per the germline V gene, CDR1 is MGHRA and CDR2 is YSYEKL. Trimming removed 5 bases from V and 4 bases from J, with 17 bases in between. This CDR3 contains 15 residues.

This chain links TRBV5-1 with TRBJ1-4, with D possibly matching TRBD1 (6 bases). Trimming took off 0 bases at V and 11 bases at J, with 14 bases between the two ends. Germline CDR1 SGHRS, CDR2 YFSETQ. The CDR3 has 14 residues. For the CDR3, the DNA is TGCGCCAGCAGCTTGGATACAGGGAGTCAGAAACTGTTTTTT. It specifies CASSLDTGSQKLFF. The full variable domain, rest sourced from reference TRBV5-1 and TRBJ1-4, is KAGVTQTPRYLIKTRGQQVTLSCSPISGHRSVSWYQQTPGQGLQFLFEYFSETQRNKGNFPGRFSGRQFSNSRSEMNVSTLELGDSALYLCASSLDTGSQKLFFGSGTQLSVL.

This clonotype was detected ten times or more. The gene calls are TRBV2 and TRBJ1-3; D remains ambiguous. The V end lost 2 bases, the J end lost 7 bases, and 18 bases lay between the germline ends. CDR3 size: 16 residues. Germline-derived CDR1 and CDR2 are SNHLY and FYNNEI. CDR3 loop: CASSERWASRWNTIYF. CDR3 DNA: TGTGCCAGCAGTGAACGGTGGGCTTCGCGATGGAACACCATATATTTT.

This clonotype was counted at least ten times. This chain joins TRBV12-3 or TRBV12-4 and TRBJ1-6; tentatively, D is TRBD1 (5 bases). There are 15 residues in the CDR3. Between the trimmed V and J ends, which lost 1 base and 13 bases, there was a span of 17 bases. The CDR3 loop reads CASSLDGRGVSPLHF. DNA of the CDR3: TGTGCCAGCAGTTTAGATGGGCGGGGGGTTTCCCCCCTCCACTTT.

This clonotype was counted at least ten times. The CDR3 loop is CASKTTGEVNYGYTF. DNA of the CDR3: TGTGCCAGCAAGACAACAGGGGAGGTTAACTATGGCTACACCTTC. This chain links TRBV6-1 with TRBJ1-2, with TRBD1 matching over 7 bases. V shed 7 bases and J 1 base; nucleotides not matched to a gene: 9. Germline CDR1 MNHNS, CDR2 SASEGT. This CDR3 has 15 residues.

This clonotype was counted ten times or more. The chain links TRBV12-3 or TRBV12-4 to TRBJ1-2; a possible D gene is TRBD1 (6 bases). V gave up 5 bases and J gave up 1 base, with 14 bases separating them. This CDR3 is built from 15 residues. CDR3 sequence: CASSLRRGGNYGYTF. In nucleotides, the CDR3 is TGTGCCAGCAGTCTTCGCCGAGGGGGTAACTATGGCTACACCTTC.

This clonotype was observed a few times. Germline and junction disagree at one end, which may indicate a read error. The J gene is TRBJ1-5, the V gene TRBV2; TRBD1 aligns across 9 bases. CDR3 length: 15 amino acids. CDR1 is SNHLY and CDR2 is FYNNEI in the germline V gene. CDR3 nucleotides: TGTGCCGGCAGTGAGGAGGGACAGGGAAATCAGCCCCAGCATTTT. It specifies CAGSEEGQGNQPQHF.

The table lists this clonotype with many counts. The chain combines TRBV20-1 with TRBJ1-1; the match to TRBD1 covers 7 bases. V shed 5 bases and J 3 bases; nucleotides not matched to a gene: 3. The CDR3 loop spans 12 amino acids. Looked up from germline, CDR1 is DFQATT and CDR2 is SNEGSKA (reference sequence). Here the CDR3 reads CSAAQGDTEAFF. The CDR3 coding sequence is TGCAGTGCTGCCCAGGGGGACACTGAAGCTTTCTTT.

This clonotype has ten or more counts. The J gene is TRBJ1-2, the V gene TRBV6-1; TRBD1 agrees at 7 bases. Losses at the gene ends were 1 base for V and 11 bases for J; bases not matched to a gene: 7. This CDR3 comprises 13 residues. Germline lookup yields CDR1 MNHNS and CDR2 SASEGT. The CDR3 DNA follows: TGTGCCAGCAGTGAAGGACAGGGCATTTCGTACACCTTC. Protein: CASSEGQGISYTF.

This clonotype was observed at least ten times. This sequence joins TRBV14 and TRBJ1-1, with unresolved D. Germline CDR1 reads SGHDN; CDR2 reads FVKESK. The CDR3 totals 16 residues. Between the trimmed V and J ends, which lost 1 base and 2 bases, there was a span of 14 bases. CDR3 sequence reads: CASSQVVRHLNTEAFF. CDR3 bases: TGTGCCAGCAGCCAAGTCGTTCGGCACTTAAACACTGAAGCTTTCTTT.

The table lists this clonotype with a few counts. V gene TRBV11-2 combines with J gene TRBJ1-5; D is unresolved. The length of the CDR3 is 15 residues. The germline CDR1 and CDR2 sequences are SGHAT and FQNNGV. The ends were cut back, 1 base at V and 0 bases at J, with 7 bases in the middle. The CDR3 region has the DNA TGTGCCAGCAGCTTAGGCAGCGGTAGCAATCAGCCCCAGCATTTT. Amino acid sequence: CASSLGSGSNQPQHF.

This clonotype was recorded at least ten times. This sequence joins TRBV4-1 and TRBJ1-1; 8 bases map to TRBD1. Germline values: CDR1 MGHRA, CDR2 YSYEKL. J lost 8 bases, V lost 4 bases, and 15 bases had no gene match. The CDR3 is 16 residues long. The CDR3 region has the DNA TGCGCCAGCAGCCTAAGTCCTCTAGGACAGGGTAAAGAAGCTTTCTTT. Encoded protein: CASSLSPLGQGKEAFF.

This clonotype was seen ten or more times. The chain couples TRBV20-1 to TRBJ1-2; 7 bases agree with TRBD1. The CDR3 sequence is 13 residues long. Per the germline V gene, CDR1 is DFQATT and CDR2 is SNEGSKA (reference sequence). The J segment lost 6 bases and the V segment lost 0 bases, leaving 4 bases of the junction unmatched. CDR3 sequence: CSARDVTGNGYTF. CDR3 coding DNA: TGCAGTGCTAGAGACGTGACAGGGAATGGCTACACCTTC.

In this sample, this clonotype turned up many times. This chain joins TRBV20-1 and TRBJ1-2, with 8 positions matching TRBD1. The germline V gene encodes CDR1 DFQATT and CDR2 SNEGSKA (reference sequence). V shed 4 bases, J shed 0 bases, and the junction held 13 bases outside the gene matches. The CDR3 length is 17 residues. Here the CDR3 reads CSANTGGDARANYGYTF. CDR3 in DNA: TGCAGTGCTAACACAGGGGGAGACGCCCGGGCTAACTATGGCTACACCTTC.

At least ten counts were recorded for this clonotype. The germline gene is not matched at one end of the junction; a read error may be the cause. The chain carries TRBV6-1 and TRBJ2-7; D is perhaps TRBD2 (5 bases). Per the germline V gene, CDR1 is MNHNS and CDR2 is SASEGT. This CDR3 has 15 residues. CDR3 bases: TGTGCCAGCAGCGAAGGGCCGGGGAGCTCCTACGAGCAGTACTTC. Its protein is CASSEGPGSSYEQYF.